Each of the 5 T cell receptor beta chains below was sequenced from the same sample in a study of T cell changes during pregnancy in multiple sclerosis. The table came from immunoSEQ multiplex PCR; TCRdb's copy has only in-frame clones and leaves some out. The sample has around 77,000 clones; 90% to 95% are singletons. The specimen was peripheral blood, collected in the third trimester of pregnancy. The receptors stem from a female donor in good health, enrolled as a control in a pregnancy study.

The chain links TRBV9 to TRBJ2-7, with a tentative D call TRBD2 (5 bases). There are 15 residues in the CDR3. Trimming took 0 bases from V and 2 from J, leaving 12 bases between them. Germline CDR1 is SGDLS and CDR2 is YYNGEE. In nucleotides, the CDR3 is TGTGCCAGCAGCGTAGATCCGGACGGGACCTACGAGCAGTACTTC. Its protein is CASSVDPDGTYEQYF.

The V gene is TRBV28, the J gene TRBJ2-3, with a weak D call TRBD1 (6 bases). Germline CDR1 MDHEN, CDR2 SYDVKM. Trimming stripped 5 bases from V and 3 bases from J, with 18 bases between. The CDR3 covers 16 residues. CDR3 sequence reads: CASSRTQGLGTDTQYF. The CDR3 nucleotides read TGTGCCAGCAGTCGAACACAGGGCCTCGGGACAGATACGCAGTATTTT.

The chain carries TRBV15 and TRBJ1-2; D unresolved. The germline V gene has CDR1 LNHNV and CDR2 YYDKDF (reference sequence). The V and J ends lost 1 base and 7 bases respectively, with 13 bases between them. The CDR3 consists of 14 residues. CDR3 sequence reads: CATSRGRDWSGYTF. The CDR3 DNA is TGTGCCACCAGCAGAGGGCGGGATTGGAGTGGCTACACCTTC.

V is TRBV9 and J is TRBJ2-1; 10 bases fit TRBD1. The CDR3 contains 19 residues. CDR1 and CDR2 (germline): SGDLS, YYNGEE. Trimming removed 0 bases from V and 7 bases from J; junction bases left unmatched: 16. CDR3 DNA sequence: TGTGCCAGCAGCGTAGCCGACTATAGCTGGGGACAGGGGATGAATGAGCAGTTCTTC. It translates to CASSVADYSWGQGMNEQFF.

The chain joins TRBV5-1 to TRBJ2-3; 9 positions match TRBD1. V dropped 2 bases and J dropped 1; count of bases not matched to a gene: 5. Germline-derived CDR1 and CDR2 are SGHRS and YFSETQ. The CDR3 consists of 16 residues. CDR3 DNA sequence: TGCGCCAGCAGCTTCGGGACAGGGCCCGGCACAGATACGCAGTATTTT. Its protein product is CASSFGTGPGTDTQYF.